This T cell receptor (beta chain) was observed in a study of blood T cell repertoires in COVID-19. Turning to the study itself: In each case, the material was cDNA or gDNA derived from T cells, B-cell-depleted T cells, or PBMCs.

There are 14 residues in the CDR3. Germline CDR1 is SNHLY and CDR2 is FYNNEI. Trimming removed 8 bases from V and 5 bases from J; junction bases left unmatched: 9. Recruitment covered 20 to 25 US areas and drew participants whose ages spanned about 18 to 90 years. Two negative PCRs, clearance, or symptom resolution had been documented for recovered Cohort 3 donors. The authors' processing: Estimation of nucleated cell counts relied on the amplification of reference gene primers. Sequencing was performed with immunoSEQ multiplex PCR; in TCRdb, only in-frame clones are kept and a portion is missing. That table gives V, J and clone size, and the DNA gave D and trimming. Of hundreds of thousands of clones listed, about 83% are singletons.

The sequenced sample was PBMCs or T cells enriched from blood (not recorded which). The TCR was taken from a woman aged 45-60 years who had recovered from COVID-19. The J gene is TRBJ1-1, the V gene TRBV2; 9 bases match TRBD1. The CDR3 loop is CASFQGQGLTEAFF. CDR3 DNA: TGTGCCAGCTTCCAGGGACAGGGATTGACTGAAGCTTTCTTT.